The sequence of this T cell receptor beta chain was determined in a study of Tregs in tolerant kidney transplant recipients. Study-wide background: Mixed chimerism was transient after nonmyeloablative marrow transplants from related graft donors.

Germline CDR1 and CDR2: ENHRY and SYGVKD. The CDR3 runs 15 residues. Trimming removed 0 bases from V and 8 bases from J; junction bases left unmatched: 4. Using immunoSEQ multiplex PCR, the repertoire was profiled, and TCRdb retains in-frame clones only, with some absent. The repertoire holds tens of thousands of clones, approximately 90% seen once, with about 0.3% in the top ten. Notes on the study in general: Expanding Tregs on activated donor B cells appeared to best identify donor-specific TCRbeta clones.

On this clone itself: The antigen remains unidentified.

The chain combines TRBV10-3 with TRBJ2-4; 10 nucleotides match TRBD2. Sample: Tregs from blood, taken before the transplant. This clonotype was obtained from a human donor who received a combined kidney and bone marrow transplant. The CDR3 loop is CAISESSSGRDIQYF. The CDR3 nucleotides are TGTGCCATCAGTGAGTCGTCCAGCGGGAGGGACATTCAGTACTTC.